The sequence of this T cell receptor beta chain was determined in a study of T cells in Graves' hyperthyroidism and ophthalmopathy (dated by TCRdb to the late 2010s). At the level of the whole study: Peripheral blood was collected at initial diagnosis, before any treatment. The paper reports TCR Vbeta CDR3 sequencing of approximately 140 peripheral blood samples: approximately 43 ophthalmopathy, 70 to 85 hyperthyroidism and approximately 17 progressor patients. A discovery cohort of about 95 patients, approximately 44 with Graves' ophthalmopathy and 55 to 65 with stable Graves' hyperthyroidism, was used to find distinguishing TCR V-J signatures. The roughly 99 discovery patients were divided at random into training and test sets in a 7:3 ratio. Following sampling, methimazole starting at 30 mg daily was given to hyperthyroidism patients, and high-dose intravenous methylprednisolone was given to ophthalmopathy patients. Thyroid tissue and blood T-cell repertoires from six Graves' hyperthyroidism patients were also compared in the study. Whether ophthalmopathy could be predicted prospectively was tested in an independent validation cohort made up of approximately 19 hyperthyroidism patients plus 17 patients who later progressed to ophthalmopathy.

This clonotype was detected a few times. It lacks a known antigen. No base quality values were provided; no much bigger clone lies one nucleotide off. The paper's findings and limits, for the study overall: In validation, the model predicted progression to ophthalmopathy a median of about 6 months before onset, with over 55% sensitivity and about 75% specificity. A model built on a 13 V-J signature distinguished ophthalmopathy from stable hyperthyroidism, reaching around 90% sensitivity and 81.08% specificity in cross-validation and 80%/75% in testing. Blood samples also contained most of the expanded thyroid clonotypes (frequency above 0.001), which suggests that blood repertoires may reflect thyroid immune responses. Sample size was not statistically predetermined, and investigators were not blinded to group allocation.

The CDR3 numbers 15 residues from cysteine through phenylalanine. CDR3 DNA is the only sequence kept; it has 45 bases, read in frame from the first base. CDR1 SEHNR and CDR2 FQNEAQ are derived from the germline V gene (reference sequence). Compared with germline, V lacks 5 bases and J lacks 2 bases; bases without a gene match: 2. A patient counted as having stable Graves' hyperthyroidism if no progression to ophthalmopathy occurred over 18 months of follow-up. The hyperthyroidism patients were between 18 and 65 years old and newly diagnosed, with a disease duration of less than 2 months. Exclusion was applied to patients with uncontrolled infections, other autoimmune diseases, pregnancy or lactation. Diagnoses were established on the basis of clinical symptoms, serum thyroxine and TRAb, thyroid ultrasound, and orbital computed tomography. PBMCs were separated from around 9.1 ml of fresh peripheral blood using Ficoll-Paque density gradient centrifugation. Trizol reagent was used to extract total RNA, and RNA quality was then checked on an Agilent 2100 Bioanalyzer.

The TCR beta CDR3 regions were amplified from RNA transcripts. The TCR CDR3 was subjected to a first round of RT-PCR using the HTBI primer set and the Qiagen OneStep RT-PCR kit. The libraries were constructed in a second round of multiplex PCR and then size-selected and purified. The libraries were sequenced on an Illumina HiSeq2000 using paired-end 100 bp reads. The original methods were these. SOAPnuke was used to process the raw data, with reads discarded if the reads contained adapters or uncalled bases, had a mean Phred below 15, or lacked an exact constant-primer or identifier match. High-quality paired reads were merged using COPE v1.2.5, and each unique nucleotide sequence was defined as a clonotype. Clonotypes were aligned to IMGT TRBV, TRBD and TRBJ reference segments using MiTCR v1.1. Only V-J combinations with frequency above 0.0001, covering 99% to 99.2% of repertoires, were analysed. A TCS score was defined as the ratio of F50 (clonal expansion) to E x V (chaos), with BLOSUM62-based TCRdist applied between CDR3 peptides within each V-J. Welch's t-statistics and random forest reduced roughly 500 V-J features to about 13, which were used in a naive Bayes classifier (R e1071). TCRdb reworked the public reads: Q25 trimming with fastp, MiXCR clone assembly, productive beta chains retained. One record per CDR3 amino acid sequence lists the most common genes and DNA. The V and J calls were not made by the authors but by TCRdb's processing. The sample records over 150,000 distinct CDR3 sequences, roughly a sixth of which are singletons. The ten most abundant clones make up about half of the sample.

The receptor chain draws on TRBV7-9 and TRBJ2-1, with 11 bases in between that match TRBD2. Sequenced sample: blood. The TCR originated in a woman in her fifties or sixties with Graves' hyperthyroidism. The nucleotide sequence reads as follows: TGTGCCAGCAGCCCTAGCGGGAGGACCTACAATGAGCAGTTCTTC. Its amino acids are CASSPSGRTYNEQFF. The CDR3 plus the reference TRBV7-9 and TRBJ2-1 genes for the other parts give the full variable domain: DTGVSQNPRHKITKRGQNVTFRCDPISEHNRLYWYRQTLGQGPEFLTYFQNEAQLEKSRLLSDRFSAERPKGSFSTLEIQRTEQGDSAMYLCASSPSGRTYNEQFFGPGTRLTVL.